This is a list of T cell receptor beta chains from one sample in a study of CXCR3-negative and CXCR3-positive naive CD8 T cells. TCRdb reworked the 5' RACE reads into one entry per CDR3 protein, no DNA. The table lists 50,000 to 75,000 distinct CDR3 sequences. The sequencing sample was made of naive CXCR3- CD8+ T cells from blood. The receptor set was obtained from a human donor in good health. Some clones in this sample may be carry-over from other donors' samples. Both conserved end residues are part of each CDR3.

j_gene | v_gene | CDR3aa
TRBJ2-2 | TRBV20-1 | CSARRVEAGELFF
TRBJ1-5 | TRBV4-3 | CASSQEAQGAQPQHF
TRBJ2-2 | TRBV7-2 | CASSGIGNTGELFF
TRBJ2-1 | TRBV21-1 | CASSKARHLFDNEQFF
TRBJ2-3 | TRBV7-9 | CASSLFEASWGIMDTQYF
TRBJ2-7 | TRBV5-1 | CASRGLLAPNEQYF
TRBJ2-5 | TRBV7-7 | CASSPGPQETQYF
TRBJ2-7 | TRBV6-2/TRBV6-3 | CASSSGGLAVTYEQYF
TRBJ2-1 | TRBV29-1 | CSVPWDGGPNEQFF
TRBJ1-1 | TRBV5-1 | CASSGMNTEAFF
TRBJ2-7 | TRBV13 | CASSFRDTLYEQYF
TRBJ2-7 | TRBV5-1 | CASSARQGNEQYF
TRBJ2-7 | TRBV27 | CASSFASGAYEQYF
TRBJ1-3 | TRBV29-1 | CSVEDGALQGLRSGNTIYF
TRBJ1-3 | TRBV7-9 | CASSLVNRGGYGNTIYF
TRBJ2-1 | TRBV29-1 | CSVGTGSYNEQFF
TRBJ1-4 | TRBV29-1 | CSVEVGSRGEKLFF
TRBJ2-3 | TRBV12-3/TRBV12-4 | CASSLNLEDTQYF
TRBJ1-6 | TRBV27 | CASSGTENNSPLHF
TRBJ2-7 | TRBV12-3/TRBV12-4 | CASSYSGRPSYEQYF
TRBJ2-1 | TRBV29-1 | CSVRPRPTSYNEQFF
TRBJ1-1 | TRBV19 | CASSMGLEAFF